The 28 T cell receptor beta chains listed next were all sequenced from one sample in a study of neoadjuvant anti-PD-1 for oral cavity cancer. The data were produced by immunoSEQ multiplex PCR, yet TCRdb's version contains in-frame clones alone and is incomplete. Of around 81,000 clones in the sample, roughly four fifths were seen once. Sequenced material: PBMCs, taken before nivolumab (anti-PD-1) treatment. These receptors were obtained from a person between 40 and 85 years old with oral cavity squamous cell carcinoma.

This chain joins TRBV27 and TRBJ2-3; the D call may be TRBD1 or TRBD2 (5 bases each). The CDR3 sequence is 18 residues long. CDR1 MNHEY and CDR2 SMNVEV come from the germline V gene (reference sequence). Trimming shortened V by 3 bases and J by 5 bases, and 24 bases separated the two germline ends. In DNA form, the CDR3 reads TGTGCCAGCAGTTTTAGTCTCCCCCAGGCAGGGAGACAAGATACGCAGTATTTT. Protein product: CASSFSLPQAGRQDTQYF.

This clone appeared a single time. V and J are TRBV5-1 and TRBJ2-3; 8 bases map to TRBD1. The CDR3 totals 15 residues. The V and J ends lost 3 bases and 1 base, in that order; junction bases with no gene match: 4. Germline V gene data show CDR1 as SGHRS and CDR2 as YFSETQ. CDR3 in amino acids: CASSSLTGGTDTQYF. The CDR3 DNA reads TGCGCCAGCAGCTCTTTGACAGGGGGCACAGATACGCAGTATTTT.

This chain connects TRBV6-1 to TRBJ2-1, with TRBD2 matching over 7 bases. Germline CDR1 and CDR2: MNHNS and SASEGT. The CDR3 spans 14 residues. V dropped 7 bases and J dropped 2; count of bases not matched to a gene: 5. The CDR3, as DNA: TGTGCCAGCATAAGGGAGGGGCCCTACAATGAGCAGTTCTTC. Its protein is CASIREGPYNEQFF.

This clone was seen a few times. The rearrangement joins TRBV27 to TRBJ2-2; D call uncertain. Germline values: CDR1 MNHEY, CDR2 SMNVEV (reference sequence). Trimming removed 10 bases from V and 4 bases from J, with 16 bases in between. CDR3 length: 14 residues. The CDR3 here is CATLPLGPTGELFF. The CDR3 coding sequence is TGTGCCACCTTGCCTCTCGGACCCACCGGGGAGCTGTTTTTT.

This chain links TRBV6-4 with TRBJ2-3, with TRBD1 as a possible D gene (6 bases). Trimming took 6 bases from V and 4 from J, leaving 14 bases between them. Per the germline V gene, CDR1 is MRHNA and CDR2 is SNTAGT. The CDR3 runs to 14 residues. The CDR3: CASSTVQGSDTQYF. In DNA form, the CDR3 reads TGTGCCAGCAGCACTGTACAGGGCTCAGATACGCAGTATTTT.

This rearrangement joins TRBV30 to TRBJ2-3; 9 bases fit TRBD2. The junction had 7 bases not matched to a gene; V was cut back by 1 base and J by 8 bases. The CDR3 totals 14 residues. The germline gives CDR1 GTSNPN, CDR2 SVGIG (reference sequence). The CDR3 sequence is CAWSGSGSIGTQYF. The DNA for the CDR3 is TGTGCCTGGAGTGGTAGCGGGAGTATTGGTACGCAGTATTTT.

The chain employs TRBV6-1 and TRBJ1-1, with D uncertain. The CDR3 covers 12 residues. Germline V gene lookup returns CDR1 MNHNS and CDR2 SASEGT. The V end lost 2 bases, the J end lost 5 bases, and 6 bases lay between the germline ends. CDR3 amino acids: CASSELWTEAFF. The CDR3 coding sequence is TGTGCCAGCAGTGAATTGTGGACTGAAGCTTTCTTT.

The chain combines TRBV27 with TRBJ2-3; 7 bases line up with TRBD2. From germline, CDR1 is MNHEY and CDR2 SMNVEV (reference sequence). The CDR3 covers 16 residues. V was clipped by 2 bases and J by 2 bases; unmatched bases: 7. The CDR3 sequence: CASSLISSGATDTQYF. The CDR3 bases are TGTGCCAGCAGTTTAATCTCTAGCGGAGCCACAGATACGCAGTATTTT.

This clone has more than one count but fewer than ten. The chain combines TRBV6-5 with TRBJ2-7; D is undetermined. The V gene lost 6 bases and the J gene lost 6 bases, with 9 bases spanning the gap. Germline V CDR1 and CDR2: MNHEY, SVGAGI. The CDR3 is 11 amino acids. This CDR3 reads CASSLLCEQYF. CDR3 nucleotides: TGTGCCAGCAGCCTACTATGCGAGCAGTACTTC.

This clone appeared once. The gene calls are TRBV5-4 and TRBJ2-3, with D tentatively TRBD1 (6 bases). V lost 7 bases to trimming and J lost 5 bases, with 14 bases between them. This CDR3 region has 13 residues. Per germline, CDR1 SGHNT and CDR2 YYREEE (reference sequence). The CDR3 sequence is CASAGQYGDTQYF. The CDR3 nucleotides are TGTGCCAGCGCCGGACAGTATGGAGATACGCAGTATTTT.

This sequence joins TRBV29-1 and TRBJ2-5; 7 bases fit TRBD2. With V trimmed by 2 bases and J by 1 base, 1 base remained unmatched. Per germline, CDR1 SQVTM and CDR2 ANQGSEA. The CDR3 runs 13 residues. The chain's CDR3 is CSVETSAQETQYF. The CDR3 region has the DNA TGCAGCGTTGAAACTAGCGCCCAAGAGACCCAGTACTTC.

This clone was detected a few times. This chain joins TRBV6-5 and TRBJ2-1; 9 bases map to TRBD2. The CDR3 extends over 14 amino acids. Germline CDR1 MNHEY, CDR2 SVGAGI. The junction had 7 bases not matched to a gene; V was cut back by 4 bases and J by 9 bases. CDR3 in amino acids: CASSLAGGPSEQFF. CDR3 DNA: TGTGCCAGCAGTTTGGCGGGAGGGCCCAGTGAGCAGTTCTTC.

CDR3 nucleotides: TGTGCCAGCAGTCTAGAATTGAACACTGAAGCTTTCTTT. Its translation is CASSLELNTEAFF. The V gene is TRBV27, the J gene TRBJ1-1; unclear D gene. The germline CDR1 and CDR2 sequences are MNHEY and SMNVEV (reference sequence). Trimming took 5 bases from V and 0 from J, leaving 7 bases between them. This CDR3 is 13 amino acids long.

The rearrangement uses TRBV7-6 and TRBJ2-3; D call uncertain. V lost 0 bases and J lost 2, with 6 bases in between. CDR3 length: 14 residues. The germline gives CDR1 SGHVS, CDR2 FNYEAQ. The CDR3 DNA reads TGTGCCAGCAGCTTAGCACAGCTCACAGATACGCAGTATTTT. Protein sequence: CASSLAQLTDTQYF.

The V gene is TRBV6-1, the J gene TRBJ2-2, with unresolved D. The ends were cut back, 6 bases at V and 6 bases at J, with 14 bases in the middle. Per germline, CDR1 MNHNS and CDR2 SASEGT. This CDR3 spans 14 amino acids. The CDR3 sequence is CASRDPHVAGELFF. As DNA, the CDR3 is TGTGCCAGCAGGGACCCCCATGTGGCCGGGGAGCTGTTTTTT.

This clone has a single count. V and J are TRBV30 and TRBJ1-1; possibly TRBD1 for D (6 bases). Germline CDR1 is GTSNPN and CDR2 is SVGIG (reference sequence). The CDR3 loop spans 16 amino acids. Trimming cost V 3 bases and J 0 bases, with 17 bases left between them. The CDR3 is CAWSPRGQLMNTEAFF. The CDR3 region has the DNA TGTGCCTGGAGCCCACGAGGACAGTTGATGAACACTGAAGCTTTCTTT.

The rearrangement joins TRBV6-6 to TRBJ2-3; D is ambiguous. The length of the CDR3 is 11 residues. V lost 4 bases and J lost 8, with 7 bases in between. Germline assignment: CDR1 MNHNY and CDR2 SVGAGI (reference sequence). The CDR3 DNA sequence: TGTGCCAGCAGTTGGGAAGGTACGCAGTATTTT. Its translation: CASSWEGTQYF.

A single count supports this clone. The V gene is TRBV7-3, the J gene TRBJ2-7; D not certain. There are 13 residues in the CDR3. Germline V gene sequence: CDR1 SGHTA, CDR2 FQGTGA. The V end lost 4 bases, the J end lost 0 bases, and 7 bases lay between the germline ends. CDR3 bases: TGTGCCAGCAGCTCCGACCCCTCCTACGAGCAGTACTTC. Translating it yields CASSSDPSYEQYF.

This rearrangement joins TRBV6-5 to TRBJ1-1; D perhaps matches TRBD1 (5 bases). The CDR3 sequence is 14 residues long. Germline assignment: CDR1 MNHEY and CDR2 SVGAGI. The ends were cut back, 0 bases at V and 2 bases at J, with 7 bases in the middle. The CDR3 DNA sequence: TGTGCCAGCAGTTACTCGCAGGGCAACACTGAAGCTTTCTTT. Its protein is CASSYSQGNTEAFF.

V gene TRBV10-3 combines with J gene TRBJ2-2; 7 bases fit TRBD1. Trimming removed 3 bases from V and 6 bases from J; junction bases left unmatched: 7. Looked up from germline, CDR1 is ENHRY and CDR2 is SYGVKD. The CDR3 consists of 15 residues. CDR3 residues: CAISDDPQGSGELFF. The CDR3 DNA follows: TGTGCCATCAGTGACGATCCACAGGGGTCCGGGGAGCTGTTTTTT.

V and J are TRBV19 and TRBJ2-7; 9 bases match TRBD2. CDR3 size: 19 residues. Germline CDR1 reads LNHDA; CDR2 reads SQIVND (reference sequence). The trim removed 0 bases at V and 0 bases at J, leaving 12 bases unmatched. CDR3 residues: CASSIDNTAGGTSSYEQYF. CDR3 DNA: TGTGCCAGTAGTATAGATAACACTGCGGGAGGGACCAGCTCCTACGAGCAGTACTTC.

The rearrangement joins TRBV5-6 to TRBJ2-6, with D perhaps assigned TRBD1 or TRBD2 (6 bases each). This CDR3 has 17 amino acids. The germline V gene has CDR1 SGHDT and CDR2 YYEEEE. Trimming cost V 0 bases and J 0 bases, with 10 bases left between them. The CDR3 spells CASSLAGADSGANVLTF. The CDR3 nucleotides are TGTGCCAGCAGCTTGGCGGGGGCGGACTCTGGGGCCAACGTCCTGACTTTC. The complete variable domain, with remaining parts taken from reference TRBV5-6 and TRBJ2-6, reads DAGVTQSPTHLIKTRGQQVTLRCSPKSGHDTVSWYQQALGQGPQFIFQYYEEEERQRGNFPDRFSGHQFPNYSSELNVNALLLGDSALYLCASSLAGADSGANVLTFGAGSRLTVL.

This chain joins TRBV27 and TRBJ2-5, with TRBD1 as a possible D gene (6 bases). Trimming left V 3 bases short and J 1 base short, with 9 bases between. Germline V lookup: CDR1 MNHEY, CDR2 SMNVEV (reference sequence). The CDR3 has 14 amino acids. This chain's CDR3 is CASSFFRGQETQYF. CDR3 DNA sequence: TGTGCCAGCAGTTTCTTCAGGGGCCAAGAGACCCAGTACTTC.

This clone was found a few times. This chain joins TRBV10-3 and TRBJ1-1, with D hard to call. The ends were cut back, 3 bases at V and 7 bases at J, with 9 bases in the middle. The CDR3 has 12 residues. Germline-derived CDR1 and CDR2 are ENHRY and SYGVKD. This CDR3 reads CAISEGVYEAFF. DNA of the CDR3: TGTGCCATCAGTGAAGGTGTTTATGAAGCTTTCTTT.

The genes are TRBV23-1 and TRBJ2-2, with TRBD2 as a possible D gene (5 bases). TRBV23-1 is an ORF; its function is uncertain. Trimming pared 4 bases from V and 0 bases from J, leaving 24 bases between. This CDR3 is 20 amino acids long. The CDR3 is CASSLFLGRRHHTNTGELFF. CDR3 nucleotides: TGCGCCAGCAGTCTCTTCCTAGGACGGAGGCACCACACGAACACCGGGGAGCTGTTTTTT.

The V gene is TRBV9, the J gene TRBJ2-7; D unresolved. Germline V gene lookup returns CDR1 SGDLS and CDR2 YYNGEE. The CDR3 has 15 residues. The germline V and J ends were trimmed by 0 bases and 1 base, with 11 bases remaining between them. The CDR3 is CASSVGPDKSYEQYF. The CDR3 nucleotides are TGTGCCAGCAGCGTAGGACCGGATAAATCCTACGAGCAGTACTTC.

The chain combines TRBV6-4 with TRBJ2-3, with 8 bases aligning to TRBD1. Germline lookup yields CDR1 MRHNA and CDR2 SNTAGT. This CDR3 has 13 residues. The V segment lost 4 bases and the J segment 4 bases; nucleotides outside the gene matches: 1. CDR3 DNA sequence: TGTGCCAGCAGTGCACAGGGGGCAGATACGCAGTATTTT. Its protein product is CASSAQGADTQYF.

The rearrangement joins TRBV19 to TRBJ1-5, with a weak D call TRBD1 (5 bases). Germline CDR1 reads LNHDA; CDR2 reads SQIVND (reference sequence). CDR3 size: 13 residues. The V and J ends lost 5 bases and 2 bases respectively, with 7 bases between them. Written as DNA, the CDR3 is TGTGCCAGTAGTGGGACGGGCAATCAGCCCCAGCATTTT. It translates to CASSGTGNQPQHF.